Following are 19 T cell receptor beta chains from one sample sequenced in a study of control samples from healthy donors and cancer patients. Sequencing was performed with immunoSEQ multiplex PCR; in TCRdb, only in-frame clones are kept and a portion is missing. The repertoire consists of some 120,000 clones, with around nine tenths occurring once and the leading ten covering 2% to 2.5%. The sample taken for sequencing was blood. These receptors were taken from a woman aged 65 to 85 in good health.

This clone appeared once. The rearrangement uses TRBV2 and TRBJ2-1, with 9 positions matching TRBD2. V shed 7 bases and J 4 bases; nucleotides not matched to a gene: 8. Germline CDR1 reads SNHLY; CDR2 reads FYNNEI. The CDR3 totals 15 residues. The CDR3 is CASKGDSGGYNEQFF. The CDR3 nucleotides read TGTGCCAGCAAGGGCGATAGCGGGGGTTACAATGAGCAGTTCTTC.

This rearrangement joins TRBV5-1 to TRBJ1-1, with 7 bases aligning to TRBD1. With 4 bases clipped from V and 0 bases from J, the junction kept 9 bases outside the gene matches. Germline assignment: CDR1 SGHRS and CDR2 YFSETQ. CDR3 length equals 16 residues. The chain's CDR3 is CASSGGDSRLNTEAFF. CDR3 nucleotide sequence: TGCGCCAGCAGCGGGGGGGACAGCCGATTGAACACTGAAGCTTTCTTT.

This clone was found once. CDR3 bases: TGTGCCAGTATGTCAGCTGCCGGCGGCAATCAGCCCCAGCATTTT. Translation gives CASMSAAGGNQPQHF. V usage is TRBV19 and J usage is TRBJ1-5, with no clear D. The CDR3 totals 15 residues. Germline values: CDR1 LNHDA, CDR2 SQIVND (reference sequence). Between the trimmed V and J ends, which lost 7 bases and 2 bases, there was a span of 15 bases.

This clone was picked up one time. The chain employs TRBV2 and TRBJ1-1; 7 bases align to TRBD1. CDR3 size: 17 residues. Germline loops: CDR1 SNHLY, CDR2 FYNNEI. V dropped 5 bases and J dropped 2; count of bases not matched to a gene: 14. CDR3 sequence (DNA): TGTGCCAGCAGTCCCGAAACCTTACAGGGGAGAAACACTGAAGCTTTCTTT. This translates into CASSPETLQGRNTEAFF.

The V gene is TRBV4-1, the J gene TRBJ2-3, with D perhaps matching TRBD1 (5 bases). This CDR3 has 13 residues. V lost 1 base, J lost 9 bases, and 11 bases lay in between. The germline V gene has CDR1 MGHRA and CDR2 YSYEKL. This CDR3 is CASSQGRAGTQYF. In DNA form, the CDR3 reads TGCGCCAGCAGCCAAGGAAGAGCAGGGACGCAGTATTTT.

The V gene is TRBV6-6, the J gene TRBJ1-1; D possibly corresponds to TRBD1 (5 bases). The germline CDR1 and CDR2 sequences are MNHNY and SVGAGI (reference sequence). Trimming cost V 7 bases and J 3 bases, with 12 bases left between them. This CDR3 is built from 13 residues. CDR3 nucleotide sequence: TGTGCCAGCACGAAAATACAGGACACTGAAGCTTTCTTT. As protein: CASTKIQDTEAFF.

A single count supports this clone. This chain links TRBV11-2 with TRBJ1-4; D remains ambiguous. This CDR3 is built from 16 residues. Trimming stripped 0 bases from V and 7 bases from J, with 15 bases between. Germline assignment: CDR1 SGHAT and CDR2 FQNNGV. The CDR3 DNA sequence: TGTGCCAGCAGCTTAGATCGAGCCAGGAACTCTGAAAAACTGTTTTTT. This codes for CASSLDRARNSEKLFF. The full variable domain, completed using reference TRBV11-2 and TRBJ1-4, is EAGVAQSPRYKIIEKRQSVAFWCNPISGHATLYWYQQILGQGPKLLIQFQNNGVVDDSQLPKDRFSAERLKGVDSTLKIQPAKLEDSAVYLCASSLDRARNSEKLFFGSGTQLSVL.

The chain uses TRBV21-1 and TRBJ1-6; TRBD1, as called in the table, went unchecked against the DNA. TRBV21-1 corresponds to a pseudogene. The length of the CDR3 is 22 residues. The CDR3 DNA reads as TGTGCCAGCAGCAAATCCCGAGGGCAGGTCAAGGGCAGGGGCTCCTATAATTCACCCCTCCACTTT. Its translation is CASSKSRGQVKGRGSYNSPLHF.

The V call is TRBV6-5, the J call TRBJ1-6, with 8 nucleotides matching TRBD1. There are 14 residues in the CDR3. Germline-derived CDR1 and CDR2 are MNHEY and SVGAGI. After removal of 6 bases from V and 10 bases from J, the junction contained 8 bases not matched to a gene. The CDR3 loop reads CASRDRTGSSPLHF. In nucleotides, the CDR3 is TGTGCCAGCAGGGACAGGACAGGGAGCTCACCCCTCCACTTT.

J is TRBJ2-2 and V is TRBV7-2; the D is unclear. The CDR3 is made up of 13 amino acids. V shed 4 bases and J shed 6 bases, with 9 bases lying between them. The V gene's germline CDR1 is SGHTA and CDR2 FQGNSA. CDR3 nucleotide sequence: TGTGCCAGCAGCTCTTTTGGGGCCGGGGAGCTGTTTTTT. Translation gives CASSSFGAGELFF.

This chain's CDR3 is CASSVDSSYEQYF. The CDR3 bases are TGCGCCAGCAGTGTTGACAGCTCCTACGAGCAGTACTTC. The V call is TRBV10-2, the J call TRBJ2-7; TRBD1 might be the D (5 bases). CDR3 length: 13 residues. With 4 bases removed from V and 0 bases from J, the gap between germline ends came to 7 bases. From germline, CDR1 is WSHSY and CDR2 SAAADI.

V gene TRBV19 combines with J gene TRBJ2-3, with a weak D call TRBD1 (5 bases). CDR1 and CDR2 from the germline V gene are LNHDA and SQIVND (reference sequence). The length of the CDR3 is 17 residues. V dropped 3 bases and J dropped 0 bases, with 16 bases sitting between them. The CDR3 sequence: CASSMFRQGASTDTQYF. Here the CDR3 DNA reads TGTGCCAGTAGTATGTTTAGGCAGGGCGCTAGCACAGATACGCAGTATTTT.

The chain recombines TRBV15 with TRBJ1-4; D might be TRBD1 (6 bases). CDR3 length: 16 amino acids. The V end was cut by 4 bases, the J end by 5 bases, with 17 bases between. The germline V gene has CDR1 LNHNV and CDR2 YYDKDF (reference sequence). CDR3 residues: CATSNPQGTPNEKLFF. For the CDR3, the DNA is TGTGCCACCAGCAACCCTCAGGGGACCCCGAATGAAAAACTGTTTTTT.

V is TRBV5-1 and J is TRBJ1-5; possible D gene TRBD1, 6 bases. V was trimmed by 0 bases and J by 6 bases, leaving 13 bases between them. This CDR3 contains 15 residues. CDR1 and CDR2 from the germline V gene are SGHRS and YFSETQ. The CDR3 reads CASSLVGGSGQPQHF. The CDR3, as DNA: TGCGCCAGCAGCTTGGTGGGGGGCTCGGGTCAGCCCCAGCATTTT.

The V call is TRBV2, the J call TRBJ2-7; D gene unclear. V lost 3 bases and J 4 bases, leaving 22 bases between the germline ends. Per germline, CDR1 SNHLY and CDR2 FYNNEI. There are 17 residues in the CDR3. CDR3 sequence reads: CASSDMSSSFTSYEQYF. The CDR3 coding sequence is TGTGCCAGCAGTGATATGAGCTCGAGTTTTACGTCTTACGAGCAGTACTTC.

This chain connects TRBV6-8 to TRBJ2-3; no clear D. V shed 4 bases and J shed 2 bases, with 7 bases lying between them. The CDR3 is 13 residues long. The V gene's germline CDR1 is MNHGY and CDR2 SAAAGT. The CDR3 reads CASSSKTTDTQYF. Written as DNA, the CDR3 is TGTGCCAGCAGTTCCAAGACCACAGATACGCAGTATTTT.

The genes are TRBV7-9 and TRBJ2-7; no reliable D call. V lost 5 bases and J lost 5, with 7 bases in between. The CDR3 has 11 residues. Germline V lookup: CDR1 SEHNR, CDR2 FQNEAQ (reference sequence). The CDR3 DNA sequence: TGTGCCAGCAGCAAGGGCCACGAGCAGTACTTC. This codes for CASSKGHEQYF.

Only one count was recorded for this clone. This chain connects TRBV7-9 to TRBJ2-2; D is uncertain. Trimming took off 5 bases at V and 6 bases at J, with 10 bases between the two ends. The V gene's germline CDR1 is SEHNR and CDR2 FQNEAQ (reference sequence). The CDR3 extends over 13 amino acids. CDR3 DNA sequence: TGTGCCAGCAGCCCCACCCTGGCCGGGGAGCTGTTTTTT. It translates to CASSPTLAGELFF.

The rearrangement links TRBV6-5 to TRBJ1-2, with a tentative D call TRBD1 (6 bases). This CDR3 is built from 15 residues. Germline CDR1 reads MNHEY; CDR2 reads SVGAGI. V shed 7 bases and J shed 2 bases, with 17 bases lying between them. The CDR3 coding sequence is TGTGCCAGCACCTTCCGAGGGGGGCGGAACTATGGCTACACCTTC. It translates to CASTFRGGRNYGYTF.